This TCR beta chain was documented in a study of blood T cells in healthy people across ages. Alongside a J-beta primer mix, a sample-barcoded 5' primer served in a second PCR lasting roughly 7 to 11 cycles. MiXCR, applied by TCRdb to the 5' RACE reads, yields one record per CDR3 protein. The sample lists 850,000 to 1,000,000 distinct CDR3 sequences; around 48% were seen once. V was clipped by 1 base and J by 4 bases; unmatched bases: 9. The CDR3 length is 16 residues. This chain joins TRBV12-3 or TRBV12-4 and TRBJ2-5; 7 nucleotides line up with TRBD1. The TCR comes from a man aged 25 to 40 in good health. The sample comprised blood. As DNA, the CDR3 is TGTGCCAGCAGTTTAGTCGGGGACAGTCCGGCAGAGACCCAGTACTTC. Its protein is CASSLVGDSPAETQYF.